The table lists the clone carrying this T cell receptor beta chain with a count of one. The data were taken from a study of blood T cell repertoires in COVID-19. On the study more broadly: The study drew acute and convalescent COVID-19 samples from the United States, Italy and Spain. The cDNA or gDNA used as material had been derived from T cells, B-cell-depleted T cells, or PBMCs.

Per the authors' pipeline: By means of reference gene primer amplification, nucleated cell counts were estimated. Clones were read by immunoSEQ multiplex PCR, and TCRdb kept only the in-frame ones, dropping some. Clone size and the V and J calls come from that table; the DNA yielded D and trimming. The table has 200,000 to 250,000 clones, roughly 80% seen once. Clinical histories supplied by participants themselves formed the basis of cohort assignment. This TCR came from a man aged 55-75 years who had recovered from COVID-19. The sample taken for sequencing was PBMCs or T cells enriched from blood (not recorded which).

CDR3 region: CASSYPGDNEQFF. The DNA for the CDR3 is TGTGCCAGCAGTTACCCAGGGGACAATGAGCAGTTCTTC. The J gene is TRBJ2-1, the V gene TRBV6-5, with D perhaps TRBD1 (6 bases). Per the germline V gene, CDR1 is MNHEY and CDR2 is SVGAGI. The CDR3 sequence is 13 residues long. V lost 2 bases and J lost 5, with 7 bases in between.